These T cell receptor beta chains were read from a single sample in a study of blood T cell repertoires in COVID-19. Repertoires were generated with immunoSEQ multiplex PCR, while TCRdb's copy carries only in-frame clones and drops some. The profile covers tens of thousands of clones, with about 83% appearing a single time and around 5% taken by the ten largest. The specimen was peripheral blood. The source of these receptors is a man aged 45-65 years with active COVID-19. Both conserved end residues are part of each CDR3.

TRBV7-2,TRBJ2-2,CASSSRDLGAGELFF
TRBV5-1,TRBJ2-2,CASQGALNTGELFF
TRBV10-2,TRBJ1-3,CASSESSPNSGNTIYF
TRBV7-9,TRBJ1-1,CASGSGTTNTEAFF
TRBV25-1,TRBJ1-1,CASRRPGDTEAFF
TRBV24-1,TRBJ2-1,CATSDPLRTRGNEQFF
TRBV29-1,TRBJ1-6,CSVETEANSPLHF
TRBV5-1,TRBJ1-5,CASSLEGAPDQPQHF
TRBV7-6,TRBJ2-1,CASSLAGAGSYNEQFF
TRBV18,TRBJ2-7,CASSLGGALDEQYF
TRBV19,TRBJ1-1,CASSIALQGRTEAFF
TRBV7-2,TRBJ2-7,CASSFAGGRQYEQYF
TRBV7-2,TRBJ2-2,CASSLDGGVDTGELFF
TRBV4-1,TRBJ2-1,CASSQGLGSTYNEQFF
TRBV5-1,TRBJ2-5,CASSLRETQYF
TRBV19,TRBJ2-3,CASSIRMSSTDTQYF
TRBV27,TRBJ2-1,CASTLSGRRDSYNEQFF
TRBV6-2/TRBV6-3,TRBJ1-1,CASSYPSGGEAFF
TRBV5-1,TRBJ1-4,CASSLADRVGEKLFF
TRBV28,TRBJ1-1,CASSLARINTEAFF
TRBV12-5,TRBJ2-5,CASGPPGLAGETQYF
TRBV19,TRBJ2-3,CASSISGGSITDTQYF
TRBV6-6,TRBJ1-2,CASSYPWALYGYTF
TRBV2,TRBJ2-3,CASRRFTDTQYF
TRBV5-6,TRBJ2-7,CASSLGRASHEQYF
TRBV7-2,TRBJ2-1,CASSRRNEQFF
TRBV18,TRBJ1-2,CASEGSALGGYTF
TRBV6-5,TRBJ2-7,CASSPPGQGGYEQYF
TRBV27,TRBJ2-4,CASGPWGDIQYF
TRBV29-1,TRBJ2-7,CSGGTGLGEQYF
TRBV18,TRBJ1-5,CASSPRTGGAGGNQPQHF
TRBV9,TRBJ2-3,CASSVDSLARDTQYF
TRBV25-1,TRBJ2-6,CASSERSGGNVLTF
TRBV7-9,TRBJ2-7,CASSFRTSGAYEQYF
TRBV5-4,TRBJ1-6,CASSPGTGGISPLHF
TRBV7-9,TRBJ1-1,CASSPRTGNTEAFF
TRBV9,TRBJ2-3,CASSLTSGVTTDTQYF
TRBV5-1,TRBJ2-7,CASSPKSGGDPEQYF
TRBV9,TRBJ2-2,CASSVDTGQVTGELFF
TRBV2,TRBJ2-3,CASSDGLSTDTQYF
TRBV5-4,TRBJ2-1,CASTREVTLRNEQFF
TRBV18,TRBJ2-7,CASSPRLAGSYEQYF
TRBV25-1,TRBJ1-2,CASSELGQGNYGYTF
TRBV11-2,TRBJ2-3,CASSLERFADTQYF
TRBV6-5,TRBJ2-7,CASSPPGQGVSEQYF
TRBV19,TRBJ1-5,CASRDGNQPQHF
TRBV11-3,TRBJ2-3,CASSPGLAGGQITDTQYF
TRBV5-4,TRBJ1-5,CASSAGGSWDQPQHF
TRBV9,TRBJ2-3,CASSVDGGIDTQYF
TRBV5-6,TRBJ2-1,CASSGDRGLDNEQFF
TRBV12-5,TRBJ2-5,CASGPPVVAGGGYRETQYF
TRBV19,TRBJ1-6,CASRDRGQWSPLHF
TRBV9,TRBJ2-7,CASSPRQGPLEQYF
TRBV6-1,TRBJ1-2,CASSDLRDYGYTF
TRBV9,TRBJ2-7,CASSPRLAGSYEQYF
TRBV29-1,TRBJ2-7,CSVSTGYEQYF